Shown below are 12 T cell receptor beta chains from a single sample sequenced in a study of T cells after yellow fever vaccination. One entry per CDR3 protein, called by TCRdb with MiXCR from the 5' RACE reads. The sample has some 110,000 distinct CDR3 sequences; 6.5% to 9% are singletons. The specimen comprised CD4+ T cells sorted from PBMCs, sampled 45 days after the first yellow fever vaccination. Every receptor here comes from a man younger than 35 who received the YFV17D yellow fever vaccine.

The chain has TRBV7-3 and TRBJ2-3, with D possibly matching TRBD2 (7 bases). V gave up 3 bases and J gave up 4 bases, with 14 bases separating them. This CDR3 spans 15 amino acids. The V gene's germline CDR1 is SGHTA and CDR2 FQGTGA. CDR3 sequence reads: CASSLGGGASDTQYF. The CDR3 region has the DNA TGTGCCAGCAGCTTGGGTGGGGGGGCCTCAGATACGCAGTATTTT.

Of note for this clonotype: Compared with germline, one end of the junction differs, possibly owing to a read error. The rearrangement links TRBV11-2 to TRBJ2-1, with TRBD2 matching 8 bases. CDR1 SGHAT and CDR2 FQNNGV come from the germline V gene. This CDR3 contains 16 residues. This CDR3 is CDSSLALGTRNNEQFF. The CDR3 bases are TGTGACAGCAGCTTAGCCTTAGGGACTAGAAACAATGAGCAGTTCTTC.

Of note for this clonotype: A read error may be the cause here, since a much bigger clone is one base away. The chain employs TRBV5-1 and TRBJ1-1, with D perhaps matching TRBD1 (5 bases). CDR1 is SGHRS, CDR2 YFSETQ, per germline. CDR3 length equals 16 residues. CDR3 loop: CASGLESRRVGAEAFF. CDR3 DNA: TGCGCCAGCGGCTTGGAGAGTCGCAGGGTCGGCGCTGAAGCTTTCTTT.

This clonotype was picked up many times. The chain employs TRBV11-1 and TRBJ2-7; D could derive from TRBD1 or TRBD2 (6 bases each). This CDR3 is built from 14 residues. Germline V lookup: CDR1 SGHAT, CDR2 FQDESV (reference sequence). V dropped 2 bases and J dropped 3 bases, with 11 bases sitting between them. The CDR3 sequence: CASSLNGGSYEQYV. The CDR3 nucleotides are TGTGCCAGCAGCTTAAACGGGGGCAGCTACGAGCAGTACGTC.

The genes are TRBV10-3 and TRBJ2-1; 9 nucleotides agree with TRBD2. The V gene's germline CDR1 is ENHRY and CDR2 SYGVKD. The CDR3 has 14 amino acids. V was clipped by 6 bases and J by 7 bases; unmatched bases: 7. The CDR3 sequence is CAIRESGGLNEQFF. The CDR3 nucleotides are TGTGCCATCAGGGAGAGCGGGGGGCTGAATGAGCAGTTCTTC.

This clonotype has ten or more counts. This chain joins TRBV7-8 and TRBJ1-5; 10 nucleotides align to TRBD1. Germline V gene sequence: CDR1 SGHVS, CDR2 FQNEAQ. V gave up 5 bases and J gave up 0 bases; unmatched junction bases: 7. This CDR3 is 17 amino acids long. The CDR3 spells CASSPWTGGYSNQPQHF. The CDR3, as DNA: TGTGCCAGCAGCCCCTGGACAGGGGGTTATAGCAATCAGCCCCAGCATTTT.

This clonotype has ten or more counts. V gene TRBV3-1 combines with J gene TRBJ2-6; D gene unclear. The V gene lost 8 bases and the J gene lost 1 base, with 6 bases spanning the gap. The CDR3 is made up of 13 amino acids. From germline, CDR1 is LGHDT and CDR2 YNNKEL (reference sequence). DNA of the CDR3: TGTGCCAGCCAGAATTCTGGGGCCAACGTCCTGACTTTC. This translates into CASQNSGANVLTF.

V and J are TRBV7-2 and TRBJ2-5; D gene unclear. The V end was cut by 5 bases, the J end by 5 bases, with 12 bases between. The CDR3 runs 13 residues. From germline, CDR1 is SGHTA and CDR2 FQGNSA. The CDR3, as DNA: TGTGCCAGCAGCCCTCAGGTCGGGGAGACCCAGTACTTC. Amino acid sequence: CASSPQVGETQYF.

This clonotype was seen many times. The CDR3 protein is CASSLGSNGVGETQYF. CDR3 DNA sequence: TGTGCCAGCAGCTTAGGGTCTAATGGTGTAGGGGAGACCCAGTACTTC. The V call is TRBV7-2, the J call TRBJ2-5; no clear D gene. This CDR3 is built from 16 residues. Per germline, CDR1 SGHTA and CDR2 FQGNSA. The germline V and J ends were trimmed by 1 base and 5 bases, with 17 bases remaining between them.

This rearrangement joins TRBV6-1 to TRBJ2-7, with 9 bases lining up with TRBD1. The length of the CDR3 is 13 residues. Germline lookup yields CDR1 MNHNS and CDR2 SASEGT. Trimming cost V 6 bases and J 2 bases; bases outside gene matches: 2. CDR3 DNA sequence: TGTGCCAGCAGGACAGGGGGGACCTACGAGCAGTACTTC. Translating gives CASRTGGTYEQYF.

This clonotype was seen repeatedly, ten times or more. J is TRBJ2-6 and V is TRBV12-3 or TRBV12-4; D is ambiguous. This CDR3 is built from 15 residues. V was pared by 7 bases and J by 0 bases, with 10 bases between. CDR3: CASTLASSGANVLTF. CDR3 nucleotide sequence: TGTGCCAGCACCCTGGCCAGCTCTGGGGCCAACGTCCTGACTTTC.

Concerning this clonotype itself: This clone may be a read error of a much larger clone one base away. The rearrangement links TRBV20-1 to TRBJ2-5; D perhaps matches TRBD1 (6 bases). Trimming took 3 bases from V and 9 from J, leaving 20 bases between them. In germline, CDR1 is DFQATT, CDR2 SNEGSKA (reference sequence). The CDR3 contains 14 residues. Written as DNA, the CDR3 is TGCAGTGCTAGGGACAGCACAGGCCATCGGGCCCAGTACTTC. Its protein is CSARDSTGHRAQYF.